Shown below are 22 T cell receptor beta chains from a single sample sequenced in a study of blood T cell repertoires in COVID-19. TCRdb's copy holds only in-frame clones and misses some; the assay was immunoSEQ multiplex PCR. Here the sample spans under 300,000 clones, 75% to 90% being singletons. The sequenced material came from peripheral blood. These receptors came from a man in his 60s who had recovered from COVID-19.

The V call is TRBV5-5, the J call TRBJ2-2; 7 nucleotides agree with TRBD1. Trimming took 6 bases from V and 5 from J; bases not matched to a gene: 16. The germline V gene has CDR1 SGHKS and CDR2 YYEKEE (reference sequence). This CDR3 contains 17 residues. The CDR3 DNA follows: TGTGCCAGCATCTCAAATCTGGACAGGCAATGGACCGGGGAGCTGTTTTTT. Protein: CASISNLDRQWTGELFF.

The chain has TRBV5-1 and TRBJ2-7; D might be TRBD1 (5 bases). CDR3 size: 15 residues. The V gene's germline CDR1 is SGHRS and CDR2 YFSETQ. V lost 0 bases, J lost 3 bases, and 13 bases lay in between. This CDR3 reads CASSLGQWRNYEQYF. The CDR3 DNA reads as TGCGCCAGCAGCTTGGGACAGTGGCGGAACTACGAGCAGTACTTC.

The chain recombines TRBV30 with TRBJ1-5; D might be TRBD1 (6 bases). V dropped 4 bases and J dropped 6 bases, with 10 bases sitting between them. The length of the CDR3 is 12 residues. CDR1 is GTSNPN, CDR2 SVGIG, per germline (reference sequence). The CDR3, as DNA: TGTGCCTGGAACAGGGTTGGTCAGCCCCAGCATTTT. This encodes CAWNRVGQPQHF.

This clone was observed a handful of times. The V gene is TRBV19, the J gene TRBJ2-6, with D perhaps TRBD1 (6 bases). The V gene's germline CDR1 is LNHDA and CDR2 SQIVND (reference sequence). The CDR3 length is 20 residues. V was cut by 1 base and J by 0 bases, with 19 bases left in between. The DNA for the CDR3 is TGTGCCAGTAGTATAGGCCTTATACCGGGACACTACTCTGGGGCCAACGTCCTGACTTTC. Translating gives CASSIGLIPGHYSGANVLTF.

This rearrangement joins TRBV5-1 to TRBJ2-3, with 7 nucleotides matching TRBD2. Germline assignment: CDR1 SGHRS and CDR2 YFSETQ. CDR3 size: 16 residues. The V and J ends lost 2 bases and 2 bases, in that order; junction bases with no gene match: 8. Here the CDR3 DNA reads TGCGCCAGCAGCTTACGAACGGGAGGTAACACAGATACGCAGTATTTT. Its translation: CASSLRTGGNTDTQYF.

The V and J genes are TRBV27 and TRBJ2-3; 7 bases line up with TRBD2. From germline, CDR1 is MNHEY and CDR2 SMNVEV (reference sequence). With V trimmed by 8 bases and J by 1 base, 9 bases remained unmatched. The CDR3 extends over 15 amino acids. CDR3 in DNA: TGTGCCAGCTACGCCCCGGGACTACGCACAGATACGCAGTATTTT. It yields the protein CASYAPGLRTDTQYF.

The rearrangement joins TRBV28 to TRBJ1-6; maybe TRBD1 (5 bases). The V gene's germline CDR1 is MDHEN and CDR2 SYDVKM. The V and J ends lost 6 bases and 6 bases respectively, with 9 bases between them. This CDR3 has 13 residues. The CDR3 coding sequence is TGTGCCAGCAGACCAGACAGTAATTCACCCCTCCACTTT. Protein product: CASRPDSNSPLHF.

Notes on this clone: The same CDR3 can be traced to other DNA sequences in this sample. The rearrangement joins TRBV12-3 or TRBV12-4 to TRBJ1-1, with TRBD1 matching over 9 bases. V trimming: 6 bases; J trimming: 6 bases; junction bases outside the gene matches: 5. This CDR3 region has 13 residues. The CDR3 spells CASSLDRGPEAFF. In nucleotides, the CDR3 is TGTGCCAGCAGCTTGGACAGGGGACCTGAAGCTTTCTTT.

The V and J genes are TRBV18 and TRBJ1-5; TRBD1 matches 8 bases. The CDR3 consists of 16 residues. Germline CDR1 and CDR2: KGHSH and LQKENI. The ends lost 0 bases at V and 3 bases at J; junction bases unmatched: 4. The CDR3 region is CASSPPGTGNNQPQHF. The CDR3, as DNA: TGTGCCAGCTCACCACCAGGGACAGGTAACAATCAGCCCCAGCATTTT.

This clone was detected only once. The chain recombines TRBV10-3 with TRBJ1-2, with D possibly being TRBD1 (6 bases). V gave up 6 bases and J gave up 6 bases, with 17 bases separating them. The CDR3 loop spans 14 amino acids. CDR1 ENHRY and CDR2 SYGVKD come from the germline V gene. The CDR3 DNA reads as TGTGCCATCAGCACAGGGTTCATTGACGATGGCTACACCTTC. Translation gives CAISTGFIDDGYTF.

V usage is TRBV6-6 and J usage is TRBJ1-1, with TRBD1 as a possible D gene (5 bases). CDR3 length equals 13 residues. V was cut by 4 bases and J by 5 bases, with 11 bases left in between. Looked up from germline, CDR1 is MNHNY and CDR2 is SVGAGI (reference sequence). The CDR3 loop reads CASSWGVRTEAFF. CDR3 nucleotides: TGTGCCAGCAGTTGGGGGGTGAGGACTGAAGCTTTCTTT.

The chain uses TRBV19 and TRBJ1-5; no clear D gene. The germline V gene has CDR1 LNHDA and CDR2 SQIVND (reference sequence). The CDR3 extends over 15 amino acids. V was shortened by 1 base and J by 3 bases, with 10 bases between the two germline ends. The CDR3 here is CASSIAGADNQPQHF. The CDR3 nucleotides read TGTGCCAGTAGTATAGCGGGAGCGGACAATCAGCCCCAGCATTTT.

The chain couples TRBV12-3 or TRBV12-4 to TRBJ2-7, with TRBD2 matching over 8 bases. The CDR3 length is 13 residues. J was trimmed by 4 bases and V by 7 bases; bases with no gene match: 6. Here the CDR3 reads CASMTGGAYEQYF. The CDR3, as DNA: TGTGCCAGCATGACGGGGGGGGCATACGAGCAGTACTTC.

Only a few counts were recorded for this clone. The chain has TRBV6-5 and TRBJ2-7; the match to TRBD1 covers 7 bases. Trimming took 10 bases from V and 6 from J; bases not matched to a gene: 15. CDR1 and CDR2 from the germline V gene are MNHEY and SVGAGI. The CDR3 runs 14 residues. CDR3 sequence: CATQTGNRQAEQYF. The CDR3 DNA sequence: TGTGCCACACAGACAGGGAATAGGCAGGCCGAGCAGTACTTC.

In nucleotides, the CDR3 is TGTGCCAGCAGGACTCGGACTAGCGGGGGGATAATCTACGAGCAGTACTTC. Translating it yields CASRTRTSGGIIYEQYF. The V gene is TRBV28, the J gene TRBJ2-7; 14 bases align to TRBD2. Per germline, CDR1 MDHEN and CDR2 SYDVKM. CDR3 length: 17 residues. The trim removed 6 bases at V and 3 bases at J, leaving 10 bases unmatched.

The V call is TRBV4-1, the J call TRBJ1-5; a weak D match, TRBD1 (5 bases). Germline V gene sequence: CDR1 MGHRA, CDR2 YSYEKL. V gave up 2 bases and J gave up 2 bases, with 10 bases separating them. CDR3 length: 15 residues. The CDR3 DNA follows: TGCGCCAGCAGCCAAAGCAGGGTTGGCAATCAGCCCCAGCATTTT. Residues: CASSQSRVGNQPQHF.

This clone was observed a single time. The gene calls are TRBV6-5 and TRBJ1-3, with 7 nucleotides matching TRBD1. The CDR3 extends over 14 amino acids. J lost 4 bases, V lost 5 bases, and 5 bases had no gene match. In germline, CDR1 is MNHEY, CDR2 SVGAGI. The CDR3 DNA reads TGTGCCAGCAGTCACGCGGGACAGGGAAACACCATATATTTT. Protein: CASSHAGQGNTIYF.

The chain uses TRBV6-2 or TRBV6-3 and TRBJ2-1; D is uncertain. Germline loops: CDR1 MNHEY, CDR2 SVGEGT. The CDR3 runs 12 residues. The ends were cut back, 0 bases at V and 6 bases at J, with 3 bases in the middle. The CDR3 sequence is CASSYSANEQFF. The CDR3, as DNA: TGTGCCAGCAGTTACTCAGCCAATGAGCAGTTCTTC.

This clone occurred once. The chain has TRBV29-1 and TRBJ1-5; D ambiguous. The CDR3 covers 15 residues. Germline V gene sequence: CDR1 SQVTM, CDR2 ANQGSEA. Trimming took 6 bases from V and 0 from J, leaving 15 bases between them. This CDR3 reads CSVAWAKDSNQPQHF. CDR3 bases: TGCAGCGTCGCGTGGGCAAAGGATAGCAATCAGCCCCAGCATTTT.

The chain uses TRBV18 and TRBJ1-5, with D unresolved. This CDR3 has 15 amino acids. In germline, CDR1 is KGHSH, CDR2 LQKENI. The ends were cut back, 1 base at V and 3 bases at J, with 10 bases in the middle. This CDR3 reads CASSPRADTNQPQHF. CDR3 nucleotide sequence: TGTGCCAGCTCACCACGGGCAGACACCAATCAGCCCCAGCATTTT.

The rearrangement joins TRBV28 to TRBJ2-7; the match to TRBD2 covers 7 bases. Germline V gene data show CDR1 as MDHEN and CDR2 as SYDVKM. This CDR3 region has 14 residues. V trimming: 6 bases; J trimming: 3 bases; junction bases outside the gene matches: 8. The CDR3 coding sequence is TGTGCCAGCAGCTCGGGGGGAGAGTACTACGAGCAGTACTTC. It codes for CASSSGGEYYEQYF.

V usage is TRBV6-1 and J usage is TRBJ2-2, with D possibly being TRBD2 (5 bases). CDR1 and CDR2 (germline): MNHNS, SASEGT. This CDR3 region has 16 residues. Trimming cost V 4 bases and J 1 base, with 13 bases left between them. Here the CDR3 DNA reads TGTGCCAGCAGTGGCCTATCGGGGAGGAACACCGGGGAGCTGTTTTTT. This gives the protein CASSGLSGRNTGELFF.